The 14 T cell receptor beta chains in this list originate from one sample, sequenced in a study of a mutant IDH1 vaccine in newly diagnosed glioma. Time point given: week 35, safety follow-up. Vaccinated patients received 300 ug of mutant IDH1 20-mer peptide per dose, with topical imiquimod. Generated by immunoSEQ multiplex PCR, the TCRdb table keeps only in-frame clones and is missing some. Here the sample spans around 50,000 clones, roughly 84% being singletons. For these TCRs, the target antigens are not known. This sample comprised PBMCs, obtained from a glioma patient whose treatment included an IDH1 peptide vaccine. Source of these receptors: a woman between 18 and 29 years old with glioma.

The chain recombines TRBV18 with TRBJ1-4, with D maybe TRBD1 (5 bases). The CDR3 spans 14 residues. Trimming removed 2 bases at V and 2 bases at J, with 6 bases between. The germline gives CDR1 KGHSH, CDR2 LQKENI. CDR3 loop: CASSPWGTNEKLFF. DNA of the CDR3: TGTGCCAGCTCACCATGGGGCACTAATGAAAAACTGTTTTTT.

V is TRBV5-4 and J is TRBJ2-7; tentatively, D is TRBD1 or TRBD2 (5 bases each). Trimming took off 4 bases at V and 5 bases at J, with 16 bases between the two ends. CDR3 length: 14 amino acids. Germline V gene data show CDR1 as SGHNT and CDR2 as YYREEE (reference sequence). CDR3 sequence reads: CASSRGQSLNEQYF. The CDR3, as DNA: TGTGCCAGCAGCCGGGGCCAGTCTTTAAACGAGCAGTACTTC.

The chain employs TRBV14 and TRBJ2-7, with 9 positions matching TRBD1. The junction had 14 bases not matched to a gene; V was cut back by 5 bases and J by 6 bases. This CDR3 has 16 amino acids. Germline CDR1 reads SGHDN; CDR2 reads FVKESK. The CDR3 loop reads CASSDGTGLATFEQYF. CDR3 bases: TGTGCCAGCAGCGATGGGACAGGGCTAGCGACCTTCGAGCAGTACTTC.

J is TRBJ2-7 and V is TRBV5-6, with a weak D call TRBD2 (5 bases). The CDR3 consists of 12 residues. V lost 2 bases and J lost 3, with 6 bases in between. Germline CDR1 SGHDT, CDR2 YYEEEE. The DNA for the CDR3 is TGTGCCAGCAGCTTCGGGGACTACGAGCAGTACTTC. Translating gives CASSFGDYEQYF.

CDR3 sequence reads: CASSAGIYEQYF. As DNA, the CDR3 is TGTGCCAGTAGTGCAGGGATCTACGAGCAGTACTTC. This sequence joins TRBV19 and TRBJ2-7; D might be TRBD1 (5 bases). This CDR3 is 12 amino acids long. Germline loops: CDR1 LNHDA, CDR2 SQIVND (reference sequence). Trimming stripped 5 bases from V and 3 bases from J, with 8 bases between. The variable domain in full, with the rest retrieved from reference TRBV19 and TRBJ2-7, is DGGITQSPKYLFRKEGQNVTLSCEQNLNHDAMYWYRQDPGQGLRLIYYSQIVNDFQKGDIAEGYSVSREKKESFPLTVTSAQKNPTAFYLCASSAGIYEQYFGPGTRLTVT.

The V call is TRBV4-2, the J call TRBJ1-1, with no clear D. CDR1 is LGHNA, CDR2 YNFKEQ, per germline. The CDR3 extends over 15 amino acids. Deletions cut 1 base from V and 0 bases from J, with 9 bases between. The CDR3 loop reads CASSQARAVNTEAFF. Written as DNA, the CDR3 is TGTGCCAGCAGCCAAGCTCGAGCAGTGAACACTGAAGCTTTCTTT.

This clone was observed a handful of times. V gene TRBV2 combines with J gene TRBJ1-5; 11 bases are a match to TRBD1. Trimming removed 4 bases from V and 7 bases from J; junction bases left unmatched: 0. CDR3 length equals 13 residues. Germline CDR1 is SNHLY and CDR2 is FYNNEI. CDR3 sequence: CASSGTGGQPQHF. Written as DNA, the CDR3 is TGTGCCAGCAGTGGGACAGGGGGCCAGCCCCAGCATTTT.

The rearrangement joins TRBV6-4 to TRBJ2-1, with 11 bases fitting TRBD2. J lost 10 bases, V lost 4 bases, and 12 bases had no gene match. The CDR3 contains 16 residues. Germline V CDR1 and CDR2: MRHNA, SNTAGT. CDR3 sequence: CASSVASGGSTMEQFF. The CDR3, as DNA: TGTGCCAGCAGTGTGGCTAGCGGGGGGAGTACAATGGAGCAGTTCTTC.

This rearrangement joins TRBV19 to TRBJ1-6; unclear D gene. The V end lost 7 bases, the J end lost 8 bases, and 12 bases lay between the germline ends. Looked up from germline, CDR1 is LNHDA and CDR2 is SQIVND (reference sequence). CDR3 size: 13 residues. The DNA of the CDR3 is TGTGCCAGTAAGTATGGCCGAGATTCACCCCTCCACTTT. This encodes CASKYGRDSPLHF. The full variable domain, with the rest looked up from reference TRBV19 and TRBJ1-6, is DGGITQSPKYLFRKEGQNVTLSCEQNLNHDAMYWYRQDPGQGLRLIYYSQIVNDFQKGDIAEGYSVSREKKESFPLTVTSAQKNPTAFYLCASKYGRDSPLHFGNGTRLTVT.

V is TRBV6-1 and J is TRBJ1-4; 8 bases map to TRBD1. The CDR3 length is 14 residues. The V and J ends lost 5 bases and 6 bases, in that order; junction bases with no gene match: 5. Germline CDR1 is MNHNS and CDR2 is SASEGT. The CDR3: CASSLDRVYEKLFF. In nucleotides, the CDR3 is TGTGCCAGCAGTCTGGACAGGGTTTATGAAAAACTGTTTTTT.

The chain combines TRBV5-4 with TRBJ1-3; 7 bases map to TRBD1. Germline CDR1 reads SGHNT; CDR2 reads YYREEE (reference sequence). The length of the CDR3 is 14 residues. Germline trimming cut 4 bases from V and 2 bases from J; bases unmatched to any gene: 3. The CDR3 region is CASSLTGAGNTIYF. CDR3 coding DNA: TGTGCCAGCAGCCTTACAGGGGCTGGAAACACCATATATTTT.

This clone was found a few times. The V gene is TRBV5-4, the J gene TRBJ1-1; 7 positions match TRBD1. V lost 4 bases and J lost 4; bases outside the gene matches: 13. The CDR3 consists of 16 residues. Germline-derived CDR1 and CDR2 are SGHNT and YYREEE (reference sequence). CDR3 nucleotides: TGTGCCAGCAGCCCCCACCCCAACAGGGGAGCCACTGAAGCTTTCTTT. This encodes CASSPHPNRGATEAFF.

The V gene is TRBV4-1, the J gene TRBJ2-5, with 9 bases aligning to TRBD2. V lost 3 bases and J lost 0; bases outside the gene matches: 11. Germline CDR1 and CDR2: MGHRA and YSYEKL. The CDR3 contains 18 residues. The CDR3 sequence: CASSHGVAGDPYQETQYF. The CDR3 bases are TGCGCCAGCAGCCATGGCGTAGCGGGAGACCCGTACCAAGAGACCCAGTACTTC.

The CDR3 region has the DNA TGTGCCAGCAGTGTTGGGGACAGGGCCTACGAGCAGTACTTC. Protein sequence: CASSVGDRAYEQYF. J is TRBJ2-7 and V is TRBV6-1; 9 bases match TRBD1. Germline trimming cut 4 bases from V and 2 bases from J; bases unmatched to any gene: 3. The CDR3 covers 14 residues. The germline gives CDR1 MNHNS, CDR2 SASEGT.